The T cell receptor beta chain described here comes from a study of identical twins. Regarding the study as a whole: Findings depended on cross-sectional statistics rather than tracking the same donors. Out-of-frame sharing of TCR alpha in monozygotic twins was underestimated by models.

Trimming cost V 0 bases and J 1 base; bases outside gene matches: 5. The CDR3 covers 17 residues. Per the germline V gene, CDR1 is MRHNA and CDR2 is SNTAGT. A universal primer site came from template switching; cDNA carried unique molecular identifiers. TCRdb re-called the 5' RACE reads with MiXCR, one entry per CDR3 protein. The sample gives around 250,000 distinct CDR3 sequences, around 6.6% of which show up once; under 4% is in the top ten. This clonotype was found many times. Antigen specificity is unknown. These same records also appear under a second study, on yellow fever vaccine responses in identical twins.

The J gene is TRBJ2-3, the V gene TRBV6-4; 9 positions match TRBD2. The clonotype comes from a woman aged 18-29 years in good health. Material for sequencing was memory (CD45RO+) T cells sorted from blood. The CDR3 loop is CASSDSSERGGTDTQYF. In DNA, the CDR3 is TGTGCCAGCAGTGACTCTTCTGAGCGGGGGGGCACAGATACGCAGTATTTT.